Listed below are T cell receptor beta chains from one sample, sequenced in a study of cytomegalovirus exposure and HLA in healthy donors. The protocol was immunoSEQ multiplex PCR, while the TCRdb copy is restricted to in-frame clones and leaves out a portion. The data show fewer than 100,000 clones, and the top ten clones hold 3.5% to 4%. Input material: PBMCs. The receptors originated from a man between 18 and 35 years old in good health and CMV-seropositive. Both conserved end residues are part of each CDR3. The D gene is left open where the match is weak.

j_gene,v_gene,d_gene,CDR3nt,CDR3aa
TRBJ1-2,TRBV28,NA,TGTGCCAGCAGCCGCGACAGAAAAGCTAACTATGGCTACACCTTC,CASSRDRKANYGYTF
TRBJ2-7,TRBV29-1,NA,TGCAGCATAACGGAACAAGACAGGCCTTACGAGCAGTACTTC,CSITEQDRPYEQYF
TRBJ1-1,TRBV6-6,TRBD1,TGTGCCAGCAGTTCTGACAGGGATAGAAAAGCTTTCTTT,CASSSDRDRKAFF
TRBJ2-7,TRBV18,NA,TGTGCCAGCTCACCATTACCGGCCTCGAGGAGCGGAGTATCCTACGAGCAGTACTTC,CASSPLPASRSGVSYEQYF
TRBJ2-5,TRBV10-2,NA,TGCGCCAGCAGTACAGGTTGGCGGGACTGGGAGACCCAGTACTTC,CASSTGWRDWETQYF
TRBJ1-2,TRBV6-4,TRBD1,TGTGCCAGCAGACAGGACAGGTCCTATGGCTACACCTTC,CASRQDRSYGYTF
TRBJ1-2,TRBV28,NA,TGTGCCAGCAGTTTTTTCCAGGGGTATCCTGCTAACTATGGCTACACCTTC,CASSFFQGYPANYGYTF
TRBJ2-7,TRBV6-5,NA,TGTGCCAGCAGTTCTACAGGGCTCCCTAAGATCTACGAGCAGTACTTC,CASSSTGLPKIYEQYF
TRBJ1-1,TRBV30,NA,TGTGCCTGGATGGGCAGCAGTGTAACTGAAGCTTTCTTT,CAWMGSSVTEAFF
TRBJ1-1,TRBV19,TRBD1,TGTGCCAGTAGTTCCAGGAGGGGGCAATTTAGCTGGAACACTGAAGCTTTCTTT,CASSSRRGQFSWNTEAFF
TRBJ2-1,TRBV7-9,NA,TGTGCCAGCAGCGTAAACACCGTCTACAATGAGCAGTTCTTC,CASSVNTVYNEQFF
TRBJ2-3,TRBV6-5,TRBD1,TGTGCCAGCAGTTTCTACAGGGGTTTTAGGACAGATACGCAGTATTTT,CASSFYRGFRTDTQYF
TRBJ1-3,TRBV28,TRBD1,TGTGCCAGCAGTAAGGAAAGGGGGCTTTTCACCATATATTTT,CASSKERGLFTIYF